Each of the 18 T cell receptor beta chains below was sequenced from the same sample in a study of HIV-infected patients and healthy controls. Approximately 500 ng RNA was reverse transcribed with alpha and beta constant-region primers. Using multiplexing indices, alpha and beta chain libraries were generated apart by chain-specific third strand synthesis. TCRdb re-called the 5' RACE reads through MiXCR, storing one row per CDR3 protein. The sample yields roughly 4,600 distinct CDR3 sequences, roughly 5% seen once. Roughly three months, about 14 weeks, into antiretroviral therapy, follow-up blood was collected. No cell fractionation was done, so the repertoire covers all unsorted peripheral blood T cells. The specimen was blood, collected during antiretroviral therapy. The receptors were gathered from an adult with HIV infection.

This clonotype was detected a few times. The V and J genes are TRBV28 and TRBJ2-1; D ambiguous. The CDR3 contains 12 residues. V was shortened by 2 bases and J by 6 bases, with 5 bases between the two germline ends. Germline-derived CDR1 and CDR2 are MDHEN and SYDVKM. Written as DNA, the CDR3 is TGTGCCAGCAGTTTAGTAGCCAATGAGCAGTTCTTC. This translates into CASSLVANEQFF.

This clonotype was seen repeatedly, ten times or more. J is TRBJ1-5 and V is TRBV5-1; 8 bases are shared with TRBD1. V gave up 4 bases and J gave up 7 bases; unmatched junction bases: 7. The CDR3 spans 14 residues. In germline, CDR1 is SGHRS, CDR2 YFSETQ. The CDR3: CASSPGQGAQPQHF. CDR3 in DNA: TGCGCCAGCAGCCCTGGACAGGGAGCCCAGCCCCAGCATTTT.

The rearrangement joins TRBV4-2 to TRBJ2-5, with D hard to call. The CDR3 sequence is 14 residues long. The ends were cut back, 1 base at V and 0 bases at J, with 6 bases in the middle. Germline lookup yields CDR1 LGHNA and CDR2 YNFKEQ. The CDR3 is CASSQVYNQETQYF. Written as DNA, the CDR3 is TGTGCCAGCAGCCAAGTTTACAACCAAGAGACCCAGTACTTC.

By proportion, this clonotype is medium-sized. The rearrangement links TRBV30 to TRBJ2-2; D unclear. Germline V gene sequence: CDR1 GTSNPN, CDR2 SVGIG (reference sequence). The CDR3 length is 13 residues. The V end was cut by 2 bases, the J end by 4 bases, with 8 bases between. As DNA, the CDR3 is TGTGCCTGGAGTAGGCAAGCCACCGGGGAGCTGTTTTTT. Protein: CAWSRQATGELFF.

This clonotype was counted many times. The chain joins TRBV27 to TRBJ2-2, with D unclear. The germline gives CDR1 MNHEY, CDR2 SMNVEV (reference sequence). V dropped 8 bases and J dropped 5 bases, with 12 bases sitting between them. The CDR3 totals 13 residues. The CDR3 here is CASGYTVTGELFF. The CDR3 nucleotides are TGTGCCAGCGGGTACACGGTAACCGGGGAGCTGTTTTTT.

By sample share, this clonotype is medium-sized. The V gene is TRBV9, the J gene TRBJ2-1; D is possibly TRBD1 (6 bases). Germline CDR1 is SGDLS and CDR2 is YYNGEE. This CDR3 spans 15 amino acids. Trimming stripped 4 bases from V and 0 bases from J, with 11 bases between. DNA of the CDR3: TGTGCCAGCAGCCGACAGGTTAACTCCTACAATGAGCAGTTCTTC. As protein: CASSRQVNSYNEQFF. Filled out from reference TRBV9 and TRBJ2-1, the complete variable domain reads DSGVTQTPKHLITATGQRVTLRCSPRSGDLSVYWYQQSLDQGLQFLIQYYNGEERAKGNILERFSAQQFPDLHSELNLSSLELGDSALYFCASSRQVNSYNEQFFGPGTRLTVL.

Ten or more counts support this clonotype. The chain couples TRBV3-1 to TRBJ1-2; D not certain. From germline, CDR1 is LGHDT and CDR2 YNNKEL (reference sequence). V was trimmed by 2 bases and J by 3 bases, leaving 16 bases between them. The CDR3 is 16 amino acids. As DNA, the CDR3 is TGTGCCAGCAGCCAATTGAAGAACAGATGGGACTATGGCTACACCTTC. Translated: CASSQLKNRWDYGYTF.

By proportion, this clonotype is medium-sized (0.01 to 0.1%). V gene TRBV4-2 combines with J gene TRBJ2-1; 8 nucleotides agree with TRBD2. J lost 7 bases, V lost 0 bases, and 5 bases had no gene match. The CDR3 contains 15 residues. Germline V gives CDR1 LGHNA, CDR2 YNFKEQ. The CDR3 DNA reads TGTGCCAGCAGCCAAGATCTAATAGCGGGGAATGAGCAGTTCTTC. Its protein is CASSQDLIAGNEQFF.

This clonotype was counted at least ten times. This sequence joins TRBV6-5 and TRBJ2-4, with a weak D call TRBD1 (6 bases). The ends were cut back, 4 bases at V and 4 bases at J, with 14 bases in the middle. CDR1 and CDR2 from the germline V gene are MNHEY and SVGAGI. The CDR3 spans 15 residues. CDR3 DNA sequence: TGTGCCAGCAGTTCCCCGGGGCAGGGGAAAAACATTCAGTACTTC. Translated: CASSSPGQGKNIQYF.

This clonotype was seen repeatedly, ten times or more. The chain links TRBV27 to TRBJ1-1, with 7 bases identical to TRBD1. V lost 2 bases and J lost 0; bases outside the gene matches: 3. Germline V gene lookup returns CDR1 MNHEY and CDR2 SMNVEV (reference sequence). The CDR3 has 15 amino acids. CDR3 sequence (DNA): TGTGCCAGCAGTTTAGGGGACAGCCTGAACACTGAAGCTTTCTTT. This translates into CASSLGDSLNTEAFF.

This clonotype is medium-sized. This chain links TRBV7-9 with TRBJ2-7, with unresolved D. Germline V gives CDR1 SEHNR, CDR2 FQNEAQ (reference sequence). The CDR3 totals 12 residues. Trimming left V 5 bases short and J 2 bases short, with 7 bases between. CDR3 residues: CASSASTYEQYF. CDR3 nucleotide sequence: TGTGCCAGCAGCGCCTCTACCTACGAGCAGTACTTC.

In its sample, this clonotype was seen a few times. The chain combines TRBV27 with TRBJ2-1, with D perhaps TRBD1 (8 bases). This CDR3 has 14 amino acids. Germline V gives CDR1 MNHEY, CDR2 SMNVEV (reference sequence). V gave up 5 bases and J gave up 4 bases, with 12 bases separating them. CDR3 in amino acids: CASSQQGGYNEQFF. The CDR3 DNA reads TGTGCCAGCAGTCAACAGGGGGGGTACAATGAGCAGTTCTTC.

The table lists this clonotype with a few counts. This CDR3 is CATKRGGTQTGELFF. CDR3 sequence (DNA): TGTGCCACCAAGCGGGGGGGTACCCAGACCGGGGAGCTGTTTTTT. The chain recombines TRBV12-3 or TRBV12-4 with TRBJ2-2; TRBD2 agrees at 10 bases. After removal of 10 bases from V and 5 bases from J, the junction contained 10 bases not matched to a gene. CDR3 length: 15 residues.

This clonotype is judged medium-sized. J is TRBJ1-5 and V is TRBV19; 8 bases align to TRBD1. V was pared by 7 bases and J by 6 bases, with 11 bases of the junction left unmatched. CDR3 length: 15 residues. Looked up from germline, CDR1 is LNHDA and CDR2 is SQIVND (reference sequence). The CDR3 loop reads CASKTDRGGSQPQHF. The CDR3 DNA follows: TGTGCCAGTAAGACCGACAGGGGAGGCAGTCAGCCCCAGCATTTT.

This clonotype has a count of ten or more. The rearrangement links TRBV28 to TRBJ2-5, with TRBD2 identical over 9 bases. V was pared by 3 bases and J by 2 bases, with 4 bases of the junction left unmatched. Germline V gene lookup returns CDR1 MDHEN and CDR2 SYDVKM. The CDR3 is 15 amino acids. As DNA, the CDR3 is TGTGCCAGCAGTTTGTTAAGCGGGAGGCAAGAGACCCAGTACTTC. It yields the protein CASSLLSGRQETQYF.

This clonotype was detected many times. The chain carries TRBV6-1 and TRBJ1-5; perhaps TRBD1 as D (6 bases). Per germline, CDR1 MNHNS and CDR2 SASEGT. The CDR3 is 12 amino acids. With 3 bases removed from V and 7 bases from J, the gap between germline ends came to 7 bases. Written as DNA, the CDR3 is TGTGCCAGCAGTGAGGGGGGCCAGCCCCAGCATTTT. Translating it yields CASSEGGQPQHF.

Within the sample, this clonotype is medium-sized. The V gene is TRBV12-3 or TRBV12-4, the J gene TRBJ1-5, with a tentative D call TRBD1 (5 bases). The CDR3 is 13 residues long. Trimming cost V 3 bases and J 5 bases, with 8 bases left between them. The CDR3 reads CASSFRGDQPQHF. The CDR3 DNA follows: TGTGCCAGCAGTTTCCGGGGGGATCAGCCCCAGCATTTT.

There are many counts of this clonotype. This chain joins TRBV15 and TRBJ1-2; D unclear. The CDR3 spans 14 residues. V was shortened by 4 bases and J by 8 bases, with 17 bases between the two germline ends. CDR1 and CDR2 (germline): LNHNV, YYDKDF (reference sequence). This chain's CDR3 is CATSTPLMRAGYTF. CDR3 in DNA: TGTGCCACCAGCACCCCGCTTATGAGGGCCGGCTACACCTTC.